This T cell receptor beta chain was recorded in a study of blood T cell repertoires in COVID-19. Turning to the study itself: Material from acute and convalescent COVID-19 was sourced from the United States, Italy and Spain. T cells, B-cell-depleted T cells, or PBMCs supplied cDNA or gDNA.

Authors' analysis steps: Reference gene primer amplification gave nucleated cell count estimates. Some clones are missing from TCRdb's copy, which holds only in-frame ones; the method was immunoSEQ multiplex PCR. From that table come the V and J calls and clone size; the DNA was used to work out D and trimming. The table lists over 100,000 clones, about nine tenths of them singletons, with over 2% in the top ten. Trimming cost V 4 bases and J 9 bases; bases outside gene matches: 14. Germline lookup yields CDR1 SGDLS and CDR2 YYNGEE. The CDR3 has 16 residues. The receptor's source is a man aged 50-60 years with active COVID-19. The chain has TRBV9 and TRBJ2-1; TRBD2 agrees at 9 bases. The sample consisted of peripheral blood. The CDR3 protein is CASSPFVSGGFGEQFF. DNA for the CDR3: TGTGCCAGCAGCCCTTTCGTGAGCGGGGGGTTTGGTGAGCAGTTCTTC. The whole variable domain, filled in from reference TRBV9 and TRBJ2-1, reads DSGVTQTPKHLITATGQRVTLRCSPRSGDLSVYWYQQSLDQGLQFLIQYYNGEERAKGNILERFSAQQFPDLHSELNLSSLELGDSALYFCASSPFVSGGFGEQFFGPGTRLTVL.